The 17 T cell receptor beta chains below come from one sample, sequenced in a study of shared clonotypes between healthy human individuals. Generated by immunoSEQ multiplex PCR, the TCRdb table keeps only in-frame clones and is missing some. The profile shows roughly 1,600,000 clones, just under 99% of them singletons. What was sequenced was naive CD4+ T cells sorted from blood. Subset given: CD45RA+ positively selected. The source of these receptors is a man between 25 and 39 years old in good health.

The sample holds one count of this clone. The genes are TRBV5-1 and TRBJ1-5; TRBD1 matches at 9 bases. CDR3 length: 18 residues. CDR1 and CDR2 from the germline V gene are SGHRS and YFSETQ. The V segment lost 4 bases and the J segment 4 bases; nucleotides outside the gene matches: 15. DNA of the CDR3: TGCGCCAGCAGCAGCCTCCCCGGGACAGGGAGGGAAAATCAGCCCCAGCATTTT. Protein: CASSSLPGTGRENQPQHF.

This clone was found a few times. The rearrangement uses TRBV28 and TRBJ1-3; TRBD1 is a possible D gene (5 bases). Germline V lookup: CDR1 MDHEN, CDR2 SYDVKM. Trimming shortened V by 7 bases and J by 4 bases, and 17 bases separated the two germline ends. This CDR3 region has 15 residues. In nucleotides, the CDR3 is TGTGCCAGCACCTTGGGGGGACCGCAGGGAAACACCATATATTTT. It encodes CASTLGGPQGNTIYF.

The DNA of the CDR3 is TGTGCCAGCAGCGGCGAAAAACTGTTTTTT. Its protein product is CASSGEKLFF. The rearrangement joins TRBV28 to TRBJ1-4; D is undetermined. The germline CDR1 and CDR2 sequences are MDHEN and SYDVKM. The length of the CDR3 is 10 residues. V lost 6 bases and J lost 8, with 4 bases in between. The whole variable domain, filled in from reference TRBV28 and TRBJ1-4, reads DVKVTQSSRYLVKRTGEKVFLECVQDMDHENMFWYRQDPGLGLRLIYFSYDVKMKEKGDIPEGYSVSREKKERFSLILESASTNQTSMYLCASSGEKLFFGSGTQLSVL.

The chain recombines TRBV29-1 with TRBJ2-7, with TRBD1 matching over 9 bases. CDR3 length: 16 amino acids. The V gene's germline CDR1 is SQVTM and CDR2 ANQGSEA. V lost 1 base and J lost 2; bases outside the gene matches: 9. CDR3 in amino acids: CSVEATGGTGTYEQYF. In nucleotides, the CDR3 is TGCAGCGTTGAAGCGACCGGTGGGACAGGGACCTACGAGCAGTACTTC.

This clone was counted a single time. J is TRBJ1-5 and V is TRBV5-8; unclear D gene. This CDR3 region has 17 residues. Per the germline V gene, CDR1 is SGHTS and CDR2 is YDEGEE. Trimming stripped 1 base from V and 6 bases from J, with 20 bases between. For the CDR3, the DNA is TGTGCCAGCAGCTTGATGCAGGCGGGAGATGGAGGTCAGCCCCAGCATTTT. Encoded protein: CASSLMQAGDGGQPQHF.

This chain joins TRBV29-1 and TRBJ2-2, with unresolved D. The length of the CDR3 is 13 residues. V was trimmed by 0 bases and J by 6 bases, leaving 8 bases between them. In germline, CDR1 is SQVTM, CDR2 ANQGSEA. The CDR3 sequence is CSVEENGAGELFF. The CDR3 DNA follows: TGCAGCGTTGAAGAAAACGGTGCCGGGGAGCTGTTTTTT.

This clone has just one count. The chain combines TRBV5-6 with TRBJ2-7; no clear D gene. Germline values: CDR1 SGHDT, CDR2 YYEEEE. CDR3 length: 11 amino acids. V shed 4 bases and J shed 5 bases, with 7 bases lying between them. CDR3 DNA: TGTGCCAGCAGCCGCCGGGACGAGCAGTACTTC. It translates to CASSRRDEQYF. Using reference TRBV5-6 and TRBJ2-7 for the parts outside the CDR3, the full variable domain is DAGVTQSPTHLIKTRGQQVTLRCSPKSGHDTVSWYQQALGQGPQFIFQYYEEEERQRGNFPDRFSGHQFPNYSSELNVNALLLGDSALYLCASSRRDEQYFGPGTRLTVT.

This chain joins TRBV9 and TRBJ2-3; D is unresolved. Germline V gene sequence: CDR1 SGDLS, CDR2 YYNGEE. Trimming took off 3 bases at V and 3 bases at J, with 11 bases between the two ends. There are 14 residues in the CDR3. The CDR3 is CASSAHPLTDTQYF. The DNA for the CDR3 is TGTGCCAGCAGCGCCCACCCCTTAACAGATACGCAGTATTTT.

The chain carries TRBV4-2 and TRBJ1-2; D remains unclear. Looked up from germline, CDR1 is LGHNA and CDR2 is YNFKEQ. This CDR3 has 14 amino acids. Trimming removed 1 base from V and 4 bases from J, with 10 bases in between. This CDR3 is CASSQVKVSYGYTF. The CDR3 DNA reads as TGTGCCAGCAGCCAAGTCAAGGTGTCCTATGGCTACACCTTC.

This chain uses TRBV30 with TRBJ1-1; D is ambiguous. The ends were cut back, 5 bases at V and 1 base at J, with 2 bases in the middle. This CDR3 is built from 10 residues. CDR1 is GTSNPN, CDR2 SVGIG, per germline (reference sequence). CDR3 sequence: CAWWNTEAFF. For the CDR3, the DNA is TGTGCCTGGTGGAACACTGAAGCTTTCTTT.

The chain recombines TRBV27 with TRBJ1-1; tentatively, D is TRBD1 (6 bases). Between the trimmed V and J ends, which lost 2 bases and 4 bases, there was a span of 14 bases. Germline CDR1 and CDR2: MNHEY and SMNVEV (reference sequence). The CDR3 loop spans 15 amino acids. The CDR3: CASSLRRGAGTEAFF. CDR3 nucleotides: TGTGCCAGCAGTTTACGCCGGGGGGCCGGCACTGAAGCTTTCTTT.

The chain uses TRBV7-9 and TRBJ2-1, with 8 bases lining up with TRBD1. Trimming at V came to 1 base and at J to 2 bases, leaving 1 base not matched to a gene. Germline values: CDR1 SEHNR, CDR2 FQNEAQ (reference sequence). This CDR3 is built from 15 residues. The CDR3 nucleotides are TGTGCCAGCAGCTTAGTCAGGGGGCCCTACAATGAGCAGTTCTTC. Amino acids: CASSLVRGPYNEQFF. Drawing the rest from reference TRBV7-9 and TRBJ2-1, the complete variable domain is DTGVSQNPRHKITKRGQNVTFRCDPISEHNRLYWYRQTLGQGPEFLTYFQNEAQLEKSRLLSDRFSAERPKGSFSTLEIQRTEQGDSAMYLCASSLVRGPYNEQFFGPGTRLTVL.

CDR3 nucleotide sequence: TGTGCCAGCTCAATTGTGGGACACAGCGTAACCTACGAGCAGTACTTC. The encoded protein is CASSIVGHSVTYEQYF. The chain is built from TRBV18 and TRBJ2-7, with D maybe TRBD1 (6 bases). The CDR3 loop spans 16 amino acids. Trimming left V 5 bases short and J 2 bases short, with 19 bases between. The germline CDR1 and CDR2 sequences are KGHSH and LQKENI.

V gene TRBV5-1 combines with J gene TRBJ2-5; D not certain. V was pared by 0 bases and J by 3 bases, with 6 bases between. The CDR3 runs to 13 residues. CDR1 and CDR2 (germline): SGHRS, YFSETQ. The DNA for the CDR3 is TGCGCCAGCAGCTTGGTTGCCAAAGAGACCCAGTACTTC. It yields the protein CASSLVAKETQYF.

The chain combines TRBV19 with TRBJ2-3; D ambiguous. The germline V and J ends were trimmed by 0 bases and 3 bases, with 13 bases remaining between them. CDR1 LNHDA and CDR2 SQIVND come from the germline V gene (reference sequence). The CDR3 runs 16 residues. CDR3 bases: TGTGCCAGTAGTATAGATGTTGGGATTTTTACAGATACGCAGTATTTT. As protein: CASSIDVGIFTDTQYF.

The V call is TRBV7-9, the J call TRBJ2-5; no definite D call. Germline CDR1 is SEHNR and CDR2 is FQNEAQ (reference sequence). Trimming took off 10 bases at V and 5 bases at J, with 5 bases between the two ends. This CDR3 is 9 amino acids long. The CDR3 loop reads CATGETQYF. The CDR3 bases are TGTGCCACTGGGGAGACCCAGTACTTC. Together with reference TRBV7-9 and TRBJ2-5, the CDR3 gives the full variable domain: DTGVSQNPRHKITKRGQNVTFRCDPISEHNRLYWYRQTLGQGPEFLTYFQNEAQLEKSRLLSDRFSAERPKGSFSTLEIQRTEQGDSAMYLCATGETQYFGPGTRLLVL.

The CDR3, as DNA: TGTGCCAGAAGCTTGCACAGGGGGCGCGGGGAGACCCAGTACTTC. Translating gives CARSLHRGRGETQYF. V and J are TRBV7-5 and TRBJ2-5; the D call in the table, TRBD1, was not verified against the DNA. TRBV7-5 is designated a pseudogene. The CDR3 is made up of 15 amino acids.